The TCR beta chain under discussion was sequenced for a study of cytomegalovirus exposure and HLA in healthy donors. Looking at the study overall: An analysis done earlier identified about 100 million unique TCR beta sequences from 150 million to 200 million T cells.

The junction had 6 bases not matched to a gene; V was cut back by 5 bases and J by 3 bases. The CDR3 consists of 15 residues. CDR1 is SEHNR, CDR2 FQNEAQ, per germline (reference sequence). It was with 60 Vbeta and 13 Jbeta primers that the PCR ran. Some clones are missing from TCRdb's copy, which holds only in-frame ones; the method was immunoSEQ multiplex PCR. Of tens of thousands of clones in the sample, roughly 70% were seen once. Study observations and caveats: Certain indistinguishable V segments, among them TRBV6-2 and TRBV6-3, were excluded. A few of the chains that were CMV-associated were confirmed in vitro to be specific for CMV antigens. The sole available immune exposure information was CMV serostatus.

This clone was observed a few times. Its antigen is unknown. This clonotype originated in a woman aged 40 to 55 in good health and CMV-seropositive. This sequence joins TRBV7-9 and TRBJ2-4, with TRBD2 identical over 8 bases. Sequenced input: PBMCs. CDR3 sequence reads: CASSRLGLGKNIQYF. CDR3 nucleotide sequence: TGTGCCAGCAGCCGTCTGGGACTAGGCAAAAACATTCAGTACTTC.